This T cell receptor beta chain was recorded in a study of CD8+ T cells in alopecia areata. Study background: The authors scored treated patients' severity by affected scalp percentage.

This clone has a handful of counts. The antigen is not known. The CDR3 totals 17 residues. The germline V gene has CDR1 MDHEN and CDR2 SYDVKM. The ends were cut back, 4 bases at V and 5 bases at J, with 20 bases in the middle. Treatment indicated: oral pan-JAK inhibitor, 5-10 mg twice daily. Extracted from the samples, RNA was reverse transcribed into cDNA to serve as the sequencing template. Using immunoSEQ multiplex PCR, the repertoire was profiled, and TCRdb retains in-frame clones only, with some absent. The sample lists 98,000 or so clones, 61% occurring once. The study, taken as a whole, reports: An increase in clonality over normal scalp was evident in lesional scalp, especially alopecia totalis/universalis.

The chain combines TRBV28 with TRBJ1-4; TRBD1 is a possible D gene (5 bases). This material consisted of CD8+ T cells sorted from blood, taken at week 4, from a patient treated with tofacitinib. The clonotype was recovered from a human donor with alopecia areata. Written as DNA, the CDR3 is TGTGCCAGCAGTTCTTCATTCAGGGACTACCGAAATGAAAAACTGTTTTTT. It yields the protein CASSSSFRDYRNEKLFF.